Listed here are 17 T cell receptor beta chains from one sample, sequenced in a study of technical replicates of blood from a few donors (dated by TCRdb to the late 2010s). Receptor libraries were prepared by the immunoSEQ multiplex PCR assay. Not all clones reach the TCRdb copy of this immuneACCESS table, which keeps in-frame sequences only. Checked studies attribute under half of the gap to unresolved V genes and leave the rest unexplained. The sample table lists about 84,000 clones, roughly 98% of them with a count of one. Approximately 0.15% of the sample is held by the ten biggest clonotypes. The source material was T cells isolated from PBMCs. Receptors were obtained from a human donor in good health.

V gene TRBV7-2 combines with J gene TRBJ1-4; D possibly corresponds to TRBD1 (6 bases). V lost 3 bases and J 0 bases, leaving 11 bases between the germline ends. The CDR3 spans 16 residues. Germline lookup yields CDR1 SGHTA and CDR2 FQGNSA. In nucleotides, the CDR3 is TGTGCCAGCAGCTTGGGACACGGCTCAACTAATGAAAAACTGTTTTTT. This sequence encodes CASSLGHGSTNEKLFF. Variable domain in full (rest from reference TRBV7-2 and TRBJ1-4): GAGVSQSPSNKVTEKGKDVELRCDPISGHTALYWYRQSLGQGLEFLIYFQGNSAPDKSGLPSDRFSAERTGGSVSTLTIQRTQQEDSAVYLCASSLGHGSTNEKLFFGSGTQLSVL.

The CDR3 protein is CASSGTSGSVFYNEQFF. Written as DNA, the CDR3 is TGTGCCAGCTCCGGGACTAGCGGGAGTGTGTTCTACAATGAGCAGTTCTTC. The rearrangement joins TRBV27 to TRBJ2-1; TRBD2 matches 14 bases. The germline V gene encodes CDR1 MNHEY and CDR2 SMNVEV (reference sequence). J gave up 3 bases and V 8 bases, and 9 bases lay outside the gene matches. The CDR3 sequence is 17 residues long.

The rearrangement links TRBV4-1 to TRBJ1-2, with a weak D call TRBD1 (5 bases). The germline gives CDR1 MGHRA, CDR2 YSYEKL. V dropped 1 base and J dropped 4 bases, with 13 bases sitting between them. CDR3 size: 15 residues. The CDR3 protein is CASSQVRGPSYGYTF. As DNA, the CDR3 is TGCGCCAGCAGCCAAGTGCGGGGCCCATCCTATGGCTACACCTTC.

The CDR3 region is CASSERLAGTSEEQFF. CDR3 nucleotides: TGTGCCAGCAGTGAAAGACTAGCGGGGACCTCAGAGGAGCAGTTCTTC. V and J are TRBV6-1 and TRBJ2-1, with 11 bases lining up with TRBD2. This CDR3 comprises 16 residues. CDR1 is MNHNS and CDR2 is SASEGT in the germline V gene. Trimming at V came to 2 bases and at J to 10 bases, leaving 10 bases not matched to a gene.

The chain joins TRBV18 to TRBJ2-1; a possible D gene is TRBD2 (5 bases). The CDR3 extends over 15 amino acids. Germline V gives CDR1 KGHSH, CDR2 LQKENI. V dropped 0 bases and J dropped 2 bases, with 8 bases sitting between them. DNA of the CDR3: TGTGCCAGCTCACCACCGGGAGTCCCCTACAATGAGCAGTTCTTC. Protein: CASSPPGVPYNEQFF.

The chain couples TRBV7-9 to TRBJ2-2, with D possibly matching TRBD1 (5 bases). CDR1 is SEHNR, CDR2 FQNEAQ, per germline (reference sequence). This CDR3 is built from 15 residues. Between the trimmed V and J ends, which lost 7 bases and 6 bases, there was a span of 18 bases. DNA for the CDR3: TGTGCCAGCATTCTACCGGACAAGGCGGCCGGGGAGCTGTTTTTT. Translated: CASILPDKAAGELFF.

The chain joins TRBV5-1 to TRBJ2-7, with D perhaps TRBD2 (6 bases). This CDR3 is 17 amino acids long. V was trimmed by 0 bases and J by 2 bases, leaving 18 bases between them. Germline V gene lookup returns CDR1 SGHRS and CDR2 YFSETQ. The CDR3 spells CASSLARTSPNTYEQYF. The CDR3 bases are TGCGCCAGCAGCTTGGCCCGTACTAGCCCCAACACCTACGAGCAGTACTTC.

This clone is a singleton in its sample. The CDR3 reads CASSEVTGDIQYF. The CDR3 DNA follows: TGTGCCAGCAGTGAAGTGACAGGGGACATTCAGTACTTC. This chain links TRBV6-1 with TRBJ2-4, with 8 bases that match TRBD1. V shed 1 base, J shed 8 bases, and the junction held 1 base outside the gene matches. The CDR3 is made up of 13 amino acids. Germline values: CDR1 MNHNS, CDR2 SASEGT.

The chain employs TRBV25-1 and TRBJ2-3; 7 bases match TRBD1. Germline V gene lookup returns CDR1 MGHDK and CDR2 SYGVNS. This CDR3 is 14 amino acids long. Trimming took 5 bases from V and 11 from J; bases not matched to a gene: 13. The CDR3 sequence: CASSSITRDSKQYF. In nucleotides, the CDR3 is TGTGCCAGCAGTTCAATAACCCGGGACAGCAAGCAGTATTTT.

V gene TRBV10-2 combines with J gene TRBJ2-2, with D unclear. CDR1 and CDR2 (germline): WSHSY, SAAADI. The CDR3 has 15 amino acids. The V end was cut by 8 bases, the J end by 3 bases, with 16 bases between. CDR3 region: CASSRLRWDTGELFF. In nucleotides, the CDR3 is TGCGCCAGCTCCCGACTTAGGTGGGACACCGGGGAGCTGTTTTTT.

The CDR3 spells CASSFDRGSTGGYTF. CDR3 in DNA: TGTGCCAGCAGTTTCGACAGGGGAAGCACAGGCGGCTACACCTTC. The chain has TRBV7-9 and TRBJ1-2; TRBD1 agrees at 8 bases. The trim removed 6 bases at V and 8 bases at J, leaving 14 bases unmatched. Per germline, CDR1 SEHNR and CDR2 FQNEAQ (reference sequence). CDR3 length: 15 residues.

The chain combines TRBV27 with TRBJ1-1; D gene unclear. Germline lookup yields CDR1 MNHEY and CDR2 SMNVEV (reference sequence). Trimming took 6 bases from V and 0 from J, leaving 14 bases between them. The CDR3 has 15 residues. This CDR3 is CASRTIPAMNTEAFF. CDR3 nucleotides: TGTGCCAGCAGGACAATTCCGGCTATGAACACTGAAGCTTTCTTT.

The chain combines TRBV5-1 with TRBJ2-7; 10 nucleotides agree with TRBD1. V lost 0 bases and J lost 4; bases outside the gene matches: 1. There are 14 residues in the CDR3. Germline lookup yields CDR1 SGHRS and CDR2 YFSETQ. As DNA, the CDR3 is TGCGCCAGCAGCTTGGGGACAGGGGGGTACGAGCAGTACTTC. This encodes CASSLGTGGYEQYF. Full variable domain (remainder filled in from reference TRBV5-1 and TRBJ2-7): KAGVTQTPRYLIKTRGQQVTLSCSPISGHRSVSWYQQTPGQGLQFLFEYFSETQRNKGNFPGRFSGRQFSNSRSEMNVSTLELGDSALYLCASSLGTGGYEQYFGPGTRLTVT.

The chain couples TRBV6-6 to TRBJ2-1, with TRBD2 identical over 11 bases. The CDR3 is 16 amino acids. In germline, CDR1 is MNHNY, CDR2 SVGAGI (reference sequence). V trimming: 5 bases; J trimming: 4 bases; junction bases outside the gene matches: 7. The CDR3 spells CASSLRLAGTYNEQFF. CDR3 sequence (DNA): TGTGCCAGCAGTCTCAGACTAGCGGGAACGTACAATGAGCAGTTCTTC.

The CDR3 here is CASSVEGQGRSPLHF. CDR3 coding DNA: TGTGCCAGCAGCGTAGAAGGCCAGGGTCGGTCACCCCTCCACTTT. V usage is TRBV9 and J usage is TRBJ1-6; perhaps TRBD1 as D (5 bases). V was clipped by 0 bases and J by 10 bases, with 14 bases between them. The length of the CDR3 is 15 residues. Germline V gene sequence: CDR1 SGDLS, CDR2 YYNGEE.

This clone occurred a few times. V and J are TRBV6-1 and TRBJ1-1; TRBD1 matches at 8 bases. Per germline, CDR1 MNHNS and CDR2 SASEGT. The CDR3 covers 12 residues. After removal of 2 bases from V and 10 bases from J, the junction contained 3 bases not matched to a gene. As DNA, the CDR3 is TGTGCCAGCAGTGAATGGGGGACAGGAGCTTTCTTT. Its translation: CASSEWGTGAFF.

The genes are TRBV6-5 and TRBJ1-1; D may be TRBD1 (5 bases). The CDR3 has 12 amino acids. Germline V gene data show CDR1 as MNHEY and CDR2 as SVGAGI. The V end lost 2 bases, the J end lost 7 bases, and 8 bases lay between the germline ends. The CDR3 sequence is CASSYIRGEAFF. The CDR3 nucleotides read TGTGCCAGCAGTTACATAAGGGGTGAAGCTTTCTTT.